The clone carrying this TCR beta chain was counted only a few times. Its antigen is unidentified. The germline V gene has CDR1 MNHEY and CDR2 SMNVEV (reference sequence). The V and J ends lost 4 bases and 5 bases, in that order; junction bases with no gene match: 10. CDR3 size: 16 residues. iRepertoire HTBI primers and Arm-PCR of CDR3 regions built TCR beta libraries. TCRdb called the multiplex PCR reads again in MiXCR, with one record for every CDR3 protein. The sample comprises 350,000 to 500,000 distinct CDR3 sequences, 14% of which are singletons, and roughly 15% rests with the top ten. Time point noted: newly diagnosed GD, antithyroid drugs for less than 3 months. The TCR library was made from RNA extracted from PBMCs. Patients were from an endocrinology department in Xi'an, China. The sample originates from a study of regulatory T cells in long-lasting Graves disease. Study-level information: Prior antithyroid drug treatment in newly diagnosed Graves' patients lasted under 3 months. Overall study findings and caveats: Among the persistent patients, 2,500 to 3,000 public clonotypes were shared, more than the 950 to 1,000 shared among new patients.

These same records also appear under a second study, on T cells in Graves' hyperthyroidism and ophthalmopathy. That paper adds: Most expanded thyroid clonotypes above 0.001 recurred in blood.

V usage is TRBV27 and J usage is TRBJ2-7; 11 nucleotides match TRBD2. The receptor's source is a woman aged 45-60 years with Graves disease. The material sequenced was peripheral blood mononuclear cells (PBMCs), taken at new diagnosis, from a patient treated with antithyroid drugs. CDR3 coding DNA: TGTGCCAGCAGTTCGGGACGACTAGCGGGATCCCACGAGCAGTACTTC. This gives the protein CASSSGRLAGSHEQYF.